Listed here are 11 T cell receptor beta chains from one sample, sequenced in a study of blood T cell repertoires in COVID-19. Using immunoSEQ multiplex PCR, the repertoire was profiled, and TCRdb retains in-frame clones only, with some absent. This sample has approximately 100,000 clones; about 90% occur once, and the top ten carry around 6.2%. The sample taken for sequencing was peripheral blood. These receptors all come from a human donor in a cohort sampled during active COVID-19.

CDR3 residues: CASSQHPGQGEETQYF. CDR3 coding DNA: TGTGCCAGCAGCCAGCATCCGGGACAGGGAGAGGAGACCCAGTACTTC. The chain combines TRBV7-6 with TRBJ2-5; 9 bases align to TRBD1. This CDR3 is built from 16 residues. V shed 5 bases and J 5 bases; nucleotides not matched to a gene: 12. The germline CDR1 and CDR2 sequences are SGHVS and FNYEAQ.

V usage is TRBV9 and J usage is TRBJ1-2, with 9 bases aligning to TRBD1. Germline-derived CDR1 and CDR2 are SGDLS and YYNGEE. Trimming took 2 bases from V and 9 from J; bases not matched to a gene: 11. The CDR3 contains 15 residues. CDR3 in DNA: TGTGCCAGCAGCGTGCAGGGGGACAGGGACCTGAGCTACACCTTC. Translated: CASSVQGDRDLSYTF. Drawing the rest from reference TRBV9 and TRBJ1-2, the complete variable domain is DSGVTQTPKHLITATGQRVTLRCSPRSGDLSVYWYQQSLDQGLQFLIQYYNGEERAKGNILERFSAQQFPDLHSELNLSSLELGDSALYFCASSVQGDRDLSYTFGSGTRLTVV.

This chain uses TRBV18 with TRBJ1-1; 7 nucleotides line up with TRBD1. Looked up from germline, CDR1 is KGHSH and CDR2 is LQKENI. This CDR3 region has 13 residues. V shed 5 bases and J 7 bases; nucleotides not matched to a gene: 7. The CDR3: CASSTGEAGEAFF. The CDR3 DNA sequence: TGTGCCAGCTCAACAGGGGAGGCGGGTGAAGCTTTCTTT.

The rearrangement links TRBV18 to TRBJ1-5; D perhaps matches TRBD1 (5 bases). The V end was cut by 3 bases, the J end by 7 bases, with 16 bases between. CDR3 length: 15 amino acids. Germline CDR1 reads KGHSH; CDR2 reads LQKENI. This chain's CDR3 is CASSPTGGEAQPQHF. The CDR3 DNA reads TGTGCCAGCTCACCTACGGGAGGGGAGGCGCAGCCCCAGCATTTT.

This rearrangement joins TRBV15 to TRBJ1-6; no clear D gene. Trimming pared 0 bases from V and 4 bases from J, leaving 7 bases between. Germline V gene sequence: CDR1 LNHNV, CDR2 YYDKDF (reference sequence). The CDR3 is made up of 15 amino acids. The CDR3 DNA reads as TGTGCCACCAGCAGAGATGGGAGTTATAATTCACCCCTCCACTTT. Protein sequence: CATSRDGSYNSPLHF.

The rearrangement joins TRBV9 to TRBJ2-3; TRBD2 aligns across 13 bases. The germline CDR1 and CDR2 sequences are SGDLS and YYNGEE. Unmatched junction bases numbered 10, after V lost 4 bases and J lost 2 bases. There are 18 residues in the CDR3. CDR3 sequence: CASSTRRTSGSLTDTQYF. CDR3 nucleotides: TGTGCCAGCAGCACTCGTCGGACTAGCGGGAGCCTCACAGATACGCAGTATTTT.

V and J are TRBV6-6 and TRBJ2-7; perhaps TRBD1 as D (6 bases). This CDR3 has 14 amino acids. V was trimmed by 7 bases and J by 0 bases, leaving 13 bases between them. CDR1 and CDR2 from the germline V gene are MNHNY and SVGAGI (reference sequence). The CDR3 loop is CASTFGGHSYEQYF. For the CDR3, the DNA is TGTGCCAGCACCTTTGGGGGCCACTCCTACGAGCAGTACTTC.

As DNA, the CDR3 is TGTGCCAGCAGATCTTCCGGAGGGGAGGGTGGCTACACCTTC. Protein sequence: CASRSSGGEGGYTF. J is TRBJ1-2 and V is TRBV28; maybe TRBD1 (5 bases). The germline V gene has CDR1 MDHEN and CDR2 SYDVKM. The CDR3 sequence is 14 residues long. Trimming pared 6 bases from V and 7 bases from J, leaving 18 bases between.

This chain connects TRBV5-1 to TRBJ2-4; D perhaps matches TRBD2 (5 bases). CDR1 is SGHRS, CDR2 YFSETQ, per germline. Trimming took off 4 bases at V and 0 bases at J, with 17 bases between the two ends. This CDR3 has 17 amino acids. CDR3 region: CASSERGFSSAKNIQYF. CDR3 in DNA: TGCGCCAGCAGCGAAAGAGGGTTTTCCTCAGCCAAAAACATTCAGTACTTC.

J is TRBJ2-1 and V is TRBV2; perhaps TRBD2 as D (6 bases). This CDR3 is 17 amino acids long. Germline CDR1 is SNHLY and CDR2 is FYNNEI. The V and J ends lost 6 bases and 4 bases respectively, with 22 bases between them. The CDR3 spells CASSRRTPTSGYNEQFF. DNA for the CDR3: TGTGCCAGCAGCCGACGGACACCAACGAGCGGGTACAATGAGCAGTTCTTC.

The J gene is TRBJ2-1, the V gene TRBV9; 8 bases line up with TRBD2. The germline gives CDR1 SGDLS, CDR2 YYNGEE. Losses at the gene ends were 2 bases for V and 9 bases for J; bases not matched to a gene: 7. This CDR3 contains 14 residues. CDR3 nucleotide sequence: TGTGCCAGCAGCGTCACGGGGGGGCCGTTTGAGCAGTTCTTC. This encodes CASSVTGGPFEQFF.